This record concerns one T cell receptor beta chain sequence. The data stem from a study of blood T cell repertoires in COVID-19. Across the whole study: Acute and convalescent COVID-19 samples came from the United States, Italy and Spain.

Original analysis: Counts of nucleated cells, estimated from reference gene primer amplification, were obtained. Here immunoSEQ multiplex PCR was the method, and the copy in TCRdb shows in-frame clones only, minus some. That table gives V, J and clone size, and the DNA gave D and trimming. This sample has about 76,000 clones, with 87% found just once. The trim removed 5 bases at V and 4 bases at J, leaving 3 bases unmatched. CDR3 length: 14 amino acids. Looked up from germline, CDR1 is SGHRS and CDR2 is YFSETQ. The sample taken for sequencing was peripheral blood. The genes are TRBV5-1 and TRBJ2-5; 12 bases agree with TRBD1. This TCR was sampled from a man aged 30 to 39 with acute or convalescent COVID-19. CDR3 protein: CASRGDRGRETQYF. The DNA of the CDR3 is TGCGCCAGCAGGGGGGACAGGGGGCGAGAGACCCAGTACTTC.